This T cell receptor beta chain was identified in a study of OX40 agonist ivuxolimab in advanced cancers. Study-wide results and limits: CD4+ and CD8+ blood T cells expanded clonally by week 6 at 0.1 to 3.0 mg/kg.

TCRdb keeps only in-frame clones here, not all; method: immunoSEQ multiplex PCR. The data contain 68,000 or so clones, 65% to 90% of them singletons. Worth noting for this clone: What it binds is not known.

The receptor was derived from an adult with an advanced solid tumor such as melanoma, head and neck, liver or kidney cancer. The sample here was CD4+ or CD8+ T cells sorted from blood, taken in a trial of the OX40 agonist ivuxolimab.

The CDR3 loop reads CASSYDPGSTYEQYF. As DNA, the CDR3 is TGTGCCAGCAGTTACGATCCGGGTTCCACCTACGAGCAGTACTTC. The rearrangement uses TRBV6-5 and TRBJ2-7; D gene ambiguous. CDR3 length equals 15 residues. V was pared by 2 bases and J by 2 bases, with 13 bases between. The germline V gene has CDR1 MNHEY and CDR2 SVGAGI.